The clone carrying this T cell receptor beta chain was seen a single time. These data come from a study of blood T cell repertoires in COVID-19. For the study at large: Samples taken during acute and convalescent COVID-19 were collected in the United States, Italy and Spain.

This CDR3 has 14 amino acids. CDR1 and CDR2 (germline): LGHDT, YNNKEL (reference sequence). The V gene lost 4 bases and the J gene lost 2 bases, with 12 bases spanning the gap. Only in-frame clones appear in the TCRdb table, and some are missing; sequencing was by immunoSEQ multiplex PCR. The table has about 210,000 clones, over 75% seen once. The chain is built from TRBV3-1 (or the pseudogene TRBV3-2) and TRBJ2-7; no clear D. Sequencing was done on a sample of peripheral blood. The sequence came from a woman between 65 and 79 years old with COVID-19, enrolled during active disease. The DNA for the CDR3 is TGTGCCAGCAGCCCAGTCGGTGGGCCCTACGAGCAGTACTTC. Its translation: CASSPVGGPYEQYF.